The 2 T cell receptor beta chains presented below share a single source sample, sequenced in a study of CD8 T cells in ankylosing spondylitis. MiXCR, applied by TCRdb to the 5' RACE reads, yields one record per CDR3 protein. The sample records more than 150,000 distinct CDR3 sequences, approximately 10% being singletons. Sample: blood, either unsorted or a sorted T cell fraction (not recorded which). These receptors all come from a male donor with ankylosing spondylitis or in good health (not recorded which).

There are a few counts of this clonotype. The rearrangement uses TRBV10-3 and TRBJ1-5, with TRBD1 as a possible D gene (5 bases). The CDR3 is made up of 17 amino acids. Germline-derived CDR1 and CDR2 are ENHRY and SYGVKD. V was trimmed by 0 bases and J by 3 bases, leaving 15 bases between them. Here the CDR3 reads CAISESGEALTNQPQHF. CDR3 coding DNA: TGTGCCATCAGTGAGTCAGGGGAGGCCCTGACCAATCAGCCCCAGCATTTT.

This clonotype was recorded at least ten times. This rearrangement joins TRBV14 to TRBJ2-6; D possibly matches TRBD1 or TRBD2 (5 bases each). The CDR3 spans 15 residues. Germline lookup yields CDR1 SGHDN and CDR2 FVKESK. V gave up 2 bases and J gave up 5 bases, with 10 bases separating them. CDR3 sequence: CASSQPKGRANVLTF. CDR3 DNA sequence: TGTGCCAGCAGCCAACCGAAGGGACGGGCCAACGTCCTGACTTTC. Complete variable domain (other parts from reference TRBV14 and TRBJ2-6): EAGVTQFPSHSVIEKGQTVTLRCDPISGHDNLYWYRRVMGKEIKFLLHFVKESKQDESGMPNNRFLAERTGGTYSTLKVQPAELEDSGVYFCASSQPKGRANVLTFGAGSRLTVL.